The source of this TCR beta chain is a study of PD-L1 blockade in urothelial cancer. This clone was recorded a few times. CDR3 length: 14 amino acids. Trimming at V came to 6 bases and at J to 7 bases, leaving 3 bases not matched to a gene. CDR1 and CDR2 (germline): SNHLY, FYNNEI. Profiled with immunoSEQ multiplex PCR; TCRdb holds only in-frame clones, not every one. The sample carries 57,000 or so clones, almost 85% recorded once. The TCR sequence derives from a man in his 70s with urothelial cancer. This sequence joins TRBV2 and TRBJ2-2; 12 bases map to TRBD2. This specimen was PBMCs, taken around atezolizumab (anti-PD-L1) treatment. CDR3 region: CASRPGLAGGELFF. CDR3 nucleotides: TGTGCCAGCAGACCGGGACTAGCGGGCGGGGAGCTGTTTTTT.